Below, one TCR beta chain is given with its context. Its ends do not fully match the called genes, so a read error is possible. This record comes from a study of prognosis after radiotherapy for stage I lung cancer. The CDR3 is 15 amino acids. Germline CDR1 is SGHAT and CDR2 is FQNNGV. Genomic DNA was subjected to two-round multiplex PCR for amplification of TCR beta CDR3. It was primers specific to each TRBV and TRBJ gene that first-round PCR used. TCRdb independently ran MiXCR on the multiplex PCR reads; one entry per CDR3 protein. The sample lists roughly 30,000 distinct CDR3 sequences; about 41% were seen once.

J is TRBJ2-1 and V is TRBV11-2; D may be TRBD2 (5 bases). The receptor was derived from a donor aged 50 or older with non-small cell lung cancer. Material: PBMCs, obtained before or after stereotactic body radiation therapy (not recorded which). The CDR3 DNA reads as TGTGCCAGCAGCTTGACTATCGACCCAACCTATGAGCATTTCTTC. Its protein product is CASSLTIDPTYEHFF.